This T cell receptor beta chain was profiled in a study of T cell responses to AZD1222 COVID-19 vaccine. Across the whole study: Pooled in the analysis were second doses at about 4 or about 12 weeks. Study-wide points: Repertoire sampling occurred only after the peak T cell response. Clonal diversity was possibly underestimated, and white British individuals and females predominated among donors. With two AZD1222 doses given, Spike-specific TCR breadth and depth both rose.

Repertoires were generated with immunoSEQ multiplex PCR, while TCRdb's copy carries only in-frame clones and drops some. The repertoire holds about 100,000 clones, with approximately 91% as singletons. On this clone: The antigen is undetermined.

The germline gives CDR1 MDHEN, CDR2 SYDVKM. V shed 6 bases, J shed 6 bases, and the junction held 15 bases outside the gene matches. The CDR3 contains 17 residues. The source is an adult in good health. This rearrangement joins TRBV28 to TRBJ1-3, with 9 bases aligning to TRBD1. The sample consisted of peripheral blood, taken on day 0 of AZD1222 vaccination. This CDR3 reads CASSITGTGNRQNTIYF. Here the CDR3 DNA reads TGTGCCAGCAGCATCACCGGGACAGGGAATCGGCAAAACACCATATATTTT. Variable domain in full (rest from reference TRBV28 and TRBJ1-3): DVKVTQSSRYLVKRTGEKVFLECVQDMDHENMFWYRQDPGLGLRLIYFSYDVKMKEKGDIPEGYSVSREKKERFSLILESASTNQTSMYLCASSITGTGNRQNTIYFGEGSWLTVV.